The 3 T cell receptor beta chains below all came from one sample that was sequenced in a study of PD-1 blockade in classical Hodgkin lymphoma. Sequenced by immunoSEQ multiplex PCR; TCRdb stores in-frame clones only, minus some. The sample lists about 7,000 clones; more than 70% were seen once. Time point reported: cycle 4 day 1 (C4D1), after 6 weeks of nivolumab. Relapses following autologous stem cell transplantation were seen in all patients, with brentuximab vedotin exposure varying. This material consisted of peripheral blood mononuclear cells (PBMCs), taken before the fourth cycle of nivolumab. Every receptor here comes from a human donor with classical Hodgkin lymphoma.

V gene TRBV6-1 combines with J gene TRBJ1-5, with a possible D match to TRBD1 (5 bases). Trimming took 8 bases from V and 5 from J, leaving 13 bases between them. Germline V gene sequence: CDR1 MNHNS, CDR2 SASEGT. This CDR3 has 13 residues. The CDR3 sequence is CASLSGVDQPQHF. CDR3 nucleotides: TGTGCCAGCCTCTCGGGGGTTGATCAGCCCCAGCATTTT.

J is TRBJ1-1 and V is TRBV7-3; tentative D call: TRBD1 (6 bases). The CDR3 totals 14 residues. CDR1 and CDR2 from the germline V gene are SGHTA and FQGTGA. V was shortened by 4 bases and J by 8 bases, with 17 bases between the two germline ends. CDR3 sequence (DNA): TGTGCCAGCAGCTACACAGCAGGGGACCAGGAAGCTTTCTTT. It specifies CASSYTAGDQEAFF.

This sequence joins TRBV7-2 and TRBJ2-1, with D possibly TRBD2 on 5 matching bases. Germline lookup yields CDR1 SGHTA and CDR2 FQGNSA. V was clipped by 1 base and J by 8 bases, with 12 bases between them. The CDR3 has 14 residues. This chain's CDR3 is CASSLGLLRDEQFF. The CDR3 DNA follows: TGTGCCAGCAGCTTAGGACTCCTGAGGGATGAGCAGTTCTTC.